Sequencing of this TCR beta chain was carried out in a study of OX40 agonist ivuxolimab in advanced cancers. Turning to this clone: One end of the junction varies from germline; a read error may be responsible.

The CDR3 loop spans 15 amino acids. Germline V gives CDR1 SNHLY, CDR2 FYNNEI. Here immunoSEQ multiplex PCR was the method, and the copy in TCRdb shows in-frame clones only, minus some. Here the sample spans 70,000 or so clones, approximately 86% being singletons. This chain uses TRBV2 with TRBJ2-4; no clear D. The sample consisted of CD4+ or CD8+ T cells sorted from blood, taken in a trial of the OX40 agonist ivuxolimab. The sequence derives from an adult with an advanced solid tumor such as melanoma, head and neck, liver or kidney cancer. The CDR3 here is CASREGMSAKNIQYF. Written as DNA, the CDR3 is TGTGCCAGCAGGGAAGGCATGTCGGCCAAAAACATTCAGTACTTC.